These 3 T cell receptor beta chains originate from one sample sequenced in a study of T cell responses to AZD1222 COVID-19 vaccine. The assay was immunoSEQ multiplex PCR, and TCRdb's table has in-frame clones only and misses some. The sample yields 90,000 to 150,000 clones, around 89% seen once. This specimen consisted of peripheral blood, obtained 28 days after the second AZD1222 dose. The source of these receptors is an adult who received the AZD1222 COVID-19 vaccine.

The chain is built from TRBV11-2 and TRBJ2-7, with 8 bases that match TRBD2. The V and J ends lost 5 bases and 5 bases, in that order; junction bases with no gene match: 11. The CDR3 contains 15 residues. Germline V gives CDR1 SGHAT, CDR2 FQNNGV. CDR3: CASSPTRGGVNEQYF. The CDR3 DNA is TGTGCCAGCAGCCCTACCCGGGGGGGGGTAAACGAGCAGTACTTC.

The chain combines TRBV3-1 (or the pseudogene TRBV3-2) with TRBJ1-3; a possible D gene is TRBD1 (5 bases). V lost 4 bases and J lost 0, with 10 bases in between. The CDR3 runs 15 residues. Germline CDR1 reads LGHDT; CDR2 reads YNNKEL (reference sequence). The CDR3: CASSPPGDSGNTIYF. The CDR3 DNA sequence: TGTGCCAGCAGCCCCCCGGGGGACTCTGGAAACACCATATATTTT.

The chain uses TRBV19 and TRBJ2-5, with a tentative D call TRBD1 (5 bases). This CDR3 has 13 amino acids. Trimming removed 4 bases at V and 7 bases at J, with 13 bases between. The germline CDR1 and CDR2 sequences are LNHDA and SQIVND (reference sequence). The CDR3 is CASSKGMTATQYF. For the CDR3, the DNA is TGTGCCAGTAGTAAGGGGATGACCGCGACCCAGTACTTC.